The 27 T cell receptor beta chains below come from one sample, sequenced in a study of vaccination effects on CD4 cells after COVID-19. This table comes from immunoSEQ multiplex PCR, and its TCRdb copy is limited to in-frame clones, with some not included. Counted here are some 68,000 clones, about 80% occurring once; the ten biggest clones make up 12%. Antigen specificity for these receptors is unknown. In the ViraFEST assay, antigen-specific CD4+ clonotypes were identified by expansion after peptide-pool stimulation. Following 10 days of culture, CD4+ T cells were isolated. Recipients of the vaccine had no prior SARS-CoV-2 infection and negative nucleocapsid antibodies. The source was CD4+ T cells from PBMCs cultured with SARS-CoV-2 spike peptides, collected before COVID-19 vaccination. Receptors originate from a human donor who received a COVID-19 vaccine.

The CDR3, as DNA: TGTGCCAGCAGTTTATTTGGGGGGGGTGAAGCTTTCTTT. Its protein is CASSLFGGGEAFF. The V and J genes are TRBV12-3 or TRBV12-4 and TRBJ1-1; possible D gene TRBD1, 5 bases. The CDR3 is made up of 13 amino acids. V was clipped by 2 bases and J by 7 bases, with 11 bases between them.

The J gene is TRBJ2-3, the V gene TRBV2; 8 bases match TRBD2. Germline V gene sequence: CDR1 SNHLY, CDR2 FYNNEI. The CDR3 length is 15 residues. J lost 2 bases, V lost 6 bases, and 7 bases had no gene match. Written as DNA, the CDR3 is TGTGCCAGCAGCCCCTTACTAGCGGTCACAGATACGCAGTATTTT. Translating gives CASSPLLAVTDTQYF.

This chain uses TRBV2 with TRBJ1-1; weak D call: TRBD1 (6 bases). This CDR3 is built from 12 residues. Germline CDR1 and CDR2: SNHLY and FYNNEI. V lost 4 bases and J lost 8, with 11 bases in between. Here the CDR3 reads CASSGTATEAFF. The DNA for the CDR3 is TGTGCCAGCAGTGGGACAGCGACCGAAGCTTTCTTT. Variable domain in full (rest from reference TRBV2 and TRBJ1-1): EPEVTQTPSHQVTQMGQEVILRCVPISNHLYFYWYRQILGQKVEFLVSFYNNEISEKSEIFDDQFSVERPDGSNFTLKIRSTKLEDSAMYFCASSGTATEAFFGQGTRLTVV.

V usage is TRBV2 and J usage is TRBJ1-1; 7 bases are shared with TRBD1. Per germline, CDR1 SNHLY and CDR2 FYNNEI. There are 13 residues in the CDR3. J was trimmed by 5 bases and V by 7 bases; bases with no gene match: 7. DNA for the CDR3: TGTGCCAGCAATAACAGGGGAGTTACTGAAGCTTTCTTT. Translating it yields CASNNRGVTEAFF.

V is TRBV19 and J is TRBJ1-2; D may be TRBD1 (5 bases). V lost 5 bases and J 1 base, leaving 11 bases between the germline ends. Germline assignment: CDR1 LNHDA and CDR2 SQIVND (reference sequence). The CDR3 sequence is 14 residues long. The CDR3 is CASSWPGSNYGYTF. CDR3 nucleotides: TGTGCCAGTAGTTGGCCAGGGAGTAACTATGGCTACACCTTC.

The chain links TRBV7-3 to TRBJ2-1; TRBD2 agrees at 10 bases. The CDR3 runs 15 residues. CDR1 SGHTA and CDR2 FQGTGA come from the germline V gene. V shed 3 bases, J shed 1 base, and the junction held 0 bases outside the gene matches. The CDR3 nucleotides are TGTGCCAGCAGCTTTAGCGGGGGGTCCTACAATGAGCAGTTCTTC. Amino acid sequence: CASSFSGGSYNEQFF. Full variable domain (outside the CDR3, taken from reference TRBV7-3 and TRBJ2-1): GAGVSQTPSNKVTEKGKYVELRCDPISGHTALYWYRQSLGQGPEFLIYFQGTGAADDSGLPNDRFFAVRPEGSVSTLKIQRTERGDSAVYLCASSFSGGSYNEQFFGPGTRLTVL.

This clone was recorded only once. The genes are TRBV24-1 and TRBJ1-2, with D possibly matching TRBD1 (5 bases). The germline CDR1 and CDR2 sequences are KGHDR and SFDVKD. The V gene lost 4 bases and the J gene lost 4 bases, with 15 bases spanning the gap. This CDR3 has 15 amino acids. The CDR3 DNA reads TGTGCCACCAGTGACCACGGGACGGCGATCTATGGCTACACCTTC. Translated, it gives CATSDHGTAIYGYTF.

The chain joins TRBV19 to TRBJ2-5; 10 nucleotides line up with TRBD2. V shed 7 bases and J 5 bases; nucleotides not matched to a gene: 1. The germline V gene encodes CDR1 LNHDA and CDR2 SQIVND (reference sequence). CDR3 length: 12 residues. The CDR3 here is CASKTSGETQYF. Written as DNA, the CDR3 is TGTGCCAGTAAGACTAGCGGGGAGACCCAGTACTTC.

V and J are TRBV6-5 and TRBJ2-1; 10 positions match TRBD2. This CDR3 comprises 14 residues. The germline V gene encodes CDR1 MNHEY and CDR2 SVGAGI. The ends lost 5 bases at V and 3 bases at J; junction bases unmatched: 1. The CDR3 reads CASSRTSGYNEQFF. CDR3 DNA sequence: TGTGCCAGCAGTCGGACTAGCGGCTACAATGAGCAGTTCTTC.

The chain's CDR3 is CASSLAGIGSGNTIYF. The DNA for the CDR3 is TGCGCCAGCAGCCTCGCAGGGATTGGCTCTGGAAACACCATATATTTT. The V call is TRBV5-1, the J call TRBJ1-3; possible D gene TRBD1, 5 bases. With 4 bases removed from V and 0 bases from J, the gap between germline ends came to 14 bases. The V gene's germline CDR1 is SGHRS and CDR2 YFSETQ. The CDR3 loop spans 16 amino acids.

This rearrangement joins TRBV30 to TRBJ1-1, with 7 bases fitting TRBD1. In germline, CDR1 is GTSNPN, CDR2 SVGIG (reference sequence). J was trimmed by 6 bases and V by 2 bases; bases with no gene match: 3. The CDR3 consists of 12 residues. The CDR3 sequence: CAWSYRGAEAFF. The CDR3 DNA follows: TGTGCCTGGAGTTACAGGGGCGCTGAAGCTTTCTTT.

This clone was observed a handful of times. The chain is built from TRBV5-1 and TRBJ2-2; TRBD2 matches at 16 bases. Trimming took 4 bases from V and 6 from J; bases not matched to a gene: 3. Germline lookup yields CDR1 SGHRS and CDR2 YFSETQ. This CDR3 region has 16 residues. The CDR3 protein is CASSPGTSGGAGELFF. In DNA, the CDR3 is TGCGCCAGCAGCCCCGGGACTAGCGGGGGGGCCGGGGAGCTGTTTTTT.

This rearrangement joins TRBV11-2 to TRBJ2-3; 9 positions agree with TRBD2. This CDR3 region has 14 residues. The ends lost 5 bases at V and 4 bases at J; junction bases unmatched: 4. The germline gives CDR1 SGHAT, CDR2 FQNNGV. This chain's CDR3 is CASSPLAGADTQYF. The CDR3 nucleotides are TGTGCCAGCAGCCCATTAGCGGGGGCAGATACGCAGTATTTT.

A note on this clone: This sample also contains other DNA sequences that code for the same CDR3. CDR3 nucleotide sequence: TGTGCCAGCAGTTTTCGGGGCTACAATGAGCAGTTCTTC. It translates to CASSFRGYNEQFF. The rearrangement uses TRBV12-3 or TRBV12-4 and TRBJ2-1; D may be TRBD2 (5 bases). CDR3 length equals 13 residues. Trimming left V 3 bases short and J 3 bases short, with 6 bases between.

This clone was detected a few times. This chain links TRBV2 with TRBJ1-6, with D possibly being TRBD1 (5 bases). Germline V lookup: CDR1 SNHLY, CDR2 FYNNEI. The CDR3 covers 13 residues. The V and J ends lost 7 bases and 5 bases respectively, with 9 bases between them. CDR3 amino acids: CASTRQNNSPLHF. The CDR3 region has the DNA TGTGCCAGCACCCGACAGAATAATTCACCCCTCCACTTT.

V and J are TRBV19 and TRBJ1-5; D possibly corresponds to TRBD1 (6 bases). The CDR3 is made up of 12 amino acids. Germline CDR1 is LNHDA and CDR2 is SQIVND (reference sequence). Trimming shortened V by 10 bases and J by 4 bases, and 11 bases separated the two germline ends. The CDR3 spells CATSDRNQPQHF. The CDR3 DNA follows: TGTGCCACCTCAGACAGGAATCAGCCCCAGCATTTT. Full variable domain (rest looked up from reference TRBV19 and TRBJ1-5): DGGITQSPKYLFRKEGQNVTLSCEQNLNHDAMYWYRQDPGQGLRLIYYSQIVNDFQKGDIAEGYSVSREKKESFPLTVTSAQKNPTAFYLCATSDRNQPQHFGDGTRLSIL.

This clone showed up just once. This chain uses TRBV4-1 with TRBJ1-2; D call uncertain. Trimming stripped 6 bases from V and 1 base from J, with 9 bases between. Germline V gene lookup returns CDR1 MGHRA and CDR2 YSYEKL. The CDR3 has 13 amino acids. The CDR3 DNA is TGCGCCAGCAGTCCTTATGGTAACTATGGCTACACCTTC. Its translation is CASSPYGNYGYTF.

The CDR3 DNA follows: TGTGCCAGCAGTGAAGCGGGCTCATCCTACGAGCAGTACGTC. It is translated as CASSEAGSSYEQYV. The chain carries TRBV2 and TRBJ2-7; D is unclear. CDR3 length: 14 amino acids. Germline lookup yields CDR1 SNHLY and CDR2 FYNNEI. Trimming pared 0 bases from V and 1 base from J, leaving 7 bases between.

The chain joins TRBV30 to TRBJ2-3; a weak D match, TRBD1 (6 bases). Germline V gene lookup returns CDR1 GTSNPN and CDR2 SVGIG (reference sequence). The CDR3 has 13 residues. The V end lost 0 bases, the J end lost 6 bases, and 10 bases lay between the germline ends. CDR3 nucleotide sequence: TGTGCCTGGAGTGTACAGGGAGCTGATACGCAGTATTTT. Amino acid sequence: CAWSVQGADTQYF.

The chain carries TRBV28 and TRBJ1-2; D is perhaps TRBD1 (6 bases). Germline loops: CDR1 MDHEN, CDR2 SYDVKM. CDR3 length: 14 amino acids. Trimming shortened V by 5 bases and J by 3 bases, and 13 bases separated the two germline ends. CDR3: CASSGGGGHYGYTF. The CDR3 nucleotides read TGTGCCAGCAGTGGAGGGGGGGGGCACTATGGCTACACCTTC.

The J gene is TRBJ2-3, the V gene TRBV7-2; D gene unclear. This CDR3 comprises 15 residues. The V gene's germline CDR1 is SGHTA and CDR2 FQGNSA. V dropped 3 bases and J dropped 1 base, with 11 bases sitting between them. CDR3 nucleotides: TGTGCCAGCAGCTTTAGTCCTGCGGGCACAGATACGCAGTATTTT. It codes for CASSFSPAGTDTQYF.

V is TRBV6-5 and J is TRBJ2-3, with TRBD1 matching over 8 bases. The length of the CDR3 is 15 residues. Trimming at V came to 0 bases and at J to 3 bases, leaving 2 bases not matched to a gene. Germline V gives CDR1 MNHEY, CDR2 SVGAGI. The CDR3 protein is CASSYSQGATDTQYF. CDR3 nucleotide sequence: TGTGCCAGCAGTTACTCGCAGGGGGCTACAGATACGCAGTATTTT.

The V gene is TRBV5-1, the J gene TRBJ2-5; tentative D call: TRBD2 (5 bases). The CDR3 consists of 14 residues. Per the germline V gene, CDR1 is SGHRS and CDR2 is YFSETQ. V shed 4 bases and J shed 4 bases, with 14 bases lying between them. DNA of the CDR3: TGCGCCAGCAGCCCCGAGGGCTACCGAGAGACCCAGTACTTC. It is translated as CASSPEGYRETQYF.

CDR3 residues: CASSLGRATRPQHF. Written as DNA, the CDR3 is TGTGCCAGCAGCTTGGGCAGGGCCACCCGGCCCCAGCATTTT. This rearrangement joins TRBV5-6 to TRBJ1-5; D may be TRBD1 (5 bases). CDR3 length: 14 residues. Germline V lookup: CDR1 SGHDT, CDR2 YYEEEE. The V and J ends lost 0 bases and 9 bases respectively, with 13 bases between them. The entire variable domain, with the rest obtained from reference TRBV5-6 and TRBJ1-5, is as follows: DAGVTQSPTHLIKTRGQQVTLRCSPKSGHDTVSWYQQALGQGPQFIFQYYEEEERQRGNFPDRFSGHQFPNYSSELNVNALLLGDSALYLCASSLGRATRPQHFGDGTRLSIL.

The CDR3 spells CASSSRGQGEKLFF. The CDR3 bases are TGTGCCAGCAGTTCCAGGGGGCAAGGAGAAAAACTGTTTTTT. The rearrangement links TRBV28 to TRBJ1-4; TRBD1 aligns across 8 bases. Per the germline V gene, CDR1 is MDHEN and CDR2 is SYDVKM. The ends lost 4 bases at V and 8 bases at J; junction bases unmatched: 6. The CDR3 is made up of 14 amino acids. Using reference TRBV28 and TRBJ1-4 for the parts outside the CDR3, the full variable domain is DVKVTQSSRYLVKRTGEKVFLECVQDMDHENMFWYRQDPGLGLRLIYFSYDVKMKEKGDIPEGYSVSREKKERFSLILESASTNQTSMYLCASSSRGQGEKLFFGSGTQLSVL.

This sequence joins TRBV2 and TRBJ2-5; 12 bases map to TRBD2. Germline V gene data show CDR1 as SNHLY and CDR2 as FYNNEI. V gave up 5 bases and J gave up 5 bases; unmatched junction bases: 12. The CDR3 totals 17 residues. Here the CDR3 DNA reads TGTGCCAGCAGTCCCGGGACTAGCGGGCCAGGTGTTGAGACCCAGTACTTC. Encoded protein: CASSPGTSGPGVETQYF.

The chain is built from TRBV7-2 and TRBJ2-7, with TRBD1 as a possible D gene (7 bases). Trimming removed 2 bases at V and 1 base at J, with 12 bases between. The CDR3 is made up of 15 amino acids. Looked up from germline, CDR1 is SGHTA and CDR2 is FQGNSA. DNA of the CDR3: TGTGCCAGCAGCTTACAGGGGGGCGGATCCTACGAGCAGTACGTC. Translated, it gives CASSLQGGGSYEQYV.